The 3 T cell receptor beta chains reported below all come from one sample, sequenced in a study of blood T cell repertoires in COVID-19. Profiled with immunoSEQ multiplex PCR; TCRdb holds only in-frame clones, not every one. Of approximately 200,000 clones in the sample, roughly 82% are singletons; the top ten hold over 9.5%. The material sequenced was PBMCs or T cells enriched from blood (not recorded which). These receptor sequences come from a man aged 35-49 years who had recovered from COVID-19.

The rearrangement links TRBV5-1 to TRBJ1-5; the D is unclear. The CDR3 is 13 residues long. Per germline, CDR1 SGHRS and CDR2 YFSETQ. V was clipped by 0 bases and J by 6 bases, with 7 bases between them. The CDR3 loop reads CASSLEPIQPQHF. CDR3 bases: TGCGCCAGCAGCTTGGAGCCCATTCAGCCCCAGCATTTT.

The chain couples TRBV19 to TRBJ1-1; no firm D call. The CDR3 consists of 15 residues. Trimming took off 3 bases at V and 2 bases at J, with 13 bases between the two ends. CDR1 is LNHDA, CDR2 SQIVND, per germline (reference sequence). The CDR3 DNA is TGTGCCAGTAGTATTTTTGCTGCGGGAAACACTGAAGCTTTCTTT. Protein sequence: CASSIFAAGNTEAFF.

V is TRBV5-6 and J is TRBJ1-2; 9 bases agree with TRBD1. This CDR3 has 17 amino acids. Germline trimming cut 0 bases from V and 4 bases from J; bases unmatched to any gene: 10. CDR1 and CDR2 from the germline V gene are SGHDT and YYEEEE. The CDR3 is CASSLVTGGGASYGYTF. CDR3 DNA sequence: TGTGCCAGCAGCTTGGTGACAGGGGGAGGGGCATCCTATGGCTACACCTTC.